The 27 T cell receptor beta chains in this list originate from one sample, sequenced in a study of T cells after yellow fever vaccination (dated by TCRdb to the late 2010s). The library was prepared using 5' RACE. For sequencing, an Illumina HiSeq 2500 was employed. TCRdb cleaned the public reads at Q25 with fastp, built clones with MiXCR and kept in-frame beta chains. Records with the same CDR3 protein are collapsed into one entry carrying the most frequent genes and DNA. For this sample the table gives about 320,000 distinct CDR3 sequences, of which around 6.8% were detected only once. 15% to 20% of the sample belongs to the ten largest clones. The sample's treatment or condition, from its label and the paper: live attenuated yellow fever vaccine strain. The starting material was PBMCs, obtained approximately 47 days after the first yellow fever vaccination. The origin of the receptors is a man younger than 35 who received the YFV17D yellow fever vaccine.

This chain connects TRBV7-9 to TRBJ1-1; D unresolved. This CDR3 spans 15 amino acids. From germline, CDR1 is SEHNR and CDR2 FQNEAQ (reference sequence). Trimming removed 3 bases at V and 0 bases at J, with 11 bases between. The CDR3 loop reads CASSFPQIMNTEAFF. DNA for the CDR3: TGTGCCAGCAGCTTTCCACAGATTATGAACACTGAAGCTTTCTTT.

CDR3 sequence: CASSFGPGLFF. Written as DNA, the CDR3 is TGCGCCAGCAGCTTCGGACCTGGGCTGTTTTTT. The chain combines TRBV5-1 with TRBJ2-2, with D uncertain. Germline CDR1 SGHRS, CDR2 YFSETQ. There are 11 residues in the CDR3. Trimming cost V 2 bases and J 13 bases, with 9 bases left between them. Complete variable domain (other parts from reference TRBV5-1 and TRBJ2-2): KAGVTQTPRYLIKTRGQQVTLSCSPISGHRSVSWYQQTPGQGLQFLFEYFSETQRNKGNFPGRFSGRQFSNSRSEMNVSTLELGDSALYLCASSFGPGLFFGEGSRLTVL.

J is TRBJ2-2 and V is TRBV7-2, with 12 bases fitting TRBD2. The CDR3 has 15 residues. Germline values: CDR1 SGHTA, CDR2 FQGNSA. The J segment lost 6 bases and the V segment lost 4 bases, leaving 3 bases of the junction unmatched. This CDR3 reads CASSSRLAGAGELFF. CDR3 coding DNA: TGTGCCAGCAGCTCGCGACTAGCGGGGGCCGGGGAGCTGTTTTTT.

The rearrangement joins TRBV12-3 or TRBV12-4 to TRBJ2-4, with D maybe TRBD2 (6 bases). The length of the CDR3 is 13 residues. V was trimmed by 1 base and J by 8 bases, leaving 9 bases between them. This chain's CDR3 is CASSLGGRYIQYF. CDR3 coding DNA: TGTGCCAGCAGTTTAGGGGGGAGGTACATTCAGTACTTC.

The chain couples TRBV4-1 to TRBJ2-3; TRBD2 agrees at 9 bases. J lost 14 bases, V lost 0 bases, and 12 bases had no gene match. Germline V gene data show CDR1 as MGHRA and CDR2 as YSYEKL. The CDR3 covers 15 residues. CDR3 in DNA: TGCGCCAGCAGCCAAGATCTCGCGAGCGGGGGGTTTAGGTATTTT. This translates into CASSQDLASGGFRYF.

This clonotype was recorded at least ten times. This chain uses TRBV2 with TRBJ1-3; no reliable D call. The CDR3 has 13 amino acids. V lost 11 bases and J lost 0, with 11 bases in between. Germline CDR1 and CDR2: SNHLY and FYNNEI. CDR3 loop: CASGSLSGNTIYF. CDR3 nucleotide sequence: TGTGCCTCGGGGTCCCTCTCTGGAAACACCATATATTTT.

In its sample, this clonotype was seen many times. The V call is TRBV5-5, the J call TRBJ2-2; tentatively, D is TRBD1 (5 bases). V lost 2 bases to trimming and J lost 5 bases, with 7 bases between them. In germline, CDR1 is SGHKS, CDR2 YYEKEE (reference sequence). This CDR3 contains 13 residues. CDR3 DNA sequence: TGTGCCAGCAGCTTCAGGGCTACCGGGGAGCTGTTTTTT. This codes for CASSFRATGELFF.

This clonotype was recorded many times. The rearrangement joins TRBV7-8 to TRBJ1-6, with D perhaps matching TRBD1 (5 bases). Looked up from germline, CDR1 is SGHVS and CDR2 is FQNEAQ. The CDR3 extends over 14 amino acids. V lost 9 bases to trimming and J lost 9 bases, with 18 bases between them. Written as DNA, the CDR3 is TGTGCCAGTCAGGGTCGGGAGGGTGGTTCACCCCTCCACTTT. Protein sequence: CASQGREGGSPLHF.

This clonotype appeared a few times. V and J are TRBV5-4 and TRBJ2-1; D possibly corresponds to TRBD1 (5 bases). The germline V and J ends were trimmed by 4 bases and 9 bases, with 17 bases remaining between them. The V gene's germline CDR1 is SGHNT and CDR2 YYREEE (reference sequence). CDR3 length: 14 residues. CDR3 protein: CASSQKQDTGEQFF. CDR3 DNA: TGTGCCAGCAGCCAGAAACAGGACACCGGTGAGCAGTTCTTC.

This clonotype showed up just a few times. J is TRBJ2-7 and V is TRBV15; D unclear. V gave up 0 bases and J gave up 0 bases, with 6 bases separating them. Germline V gene lookup returns CDR1 LNHNV and CDR2 YYDKDF (reference sequence). The CDR3 totals 14 residues. The CDR3 sequence: CATSRDAFSYEQYF. DNA of the CDR3: TGTGCCACCAGCAGAGATGCTTTCTCCTACGAGCAGTACTTC.

This clonotype occurred many times. The rearrangement uses TRBV20-1 and TRBJ1-3, with a possible D match to TRBD1 (5 bases). The CDR3 consists of 15 residues. The V end was cut by 3 bases, the J end by 4 bases, with 16 bases between. The germline gives CDR1 DFQATT, CDR2 SNEGSKA (reference sequence). The CDR3 protein is CSARGRDRSGNTIYF. CDR3 nucleotide sequence: TGCAGTGCTAGGGGTAGAGACAGATCCGGAAACACCATATATTTT.

Ten or more counts support this clonotype. V is TRBV7-2 and J is TRBJ2-5, with 8 positions matching TRBD1. Trimming at V came to 7 bases and at J to 5 bases, leaving 6 bases not matched to a gene. The CDR3 length is 13 residues. The V gene's germline CDR1 is SGHTA and CDR2 FQGNSA. The CDR3 nucleotides are TGTGCCAGCACCAGAGACAGGGGCGAGACCCAGTACTTC. Translating gives CASTRDRGETQYF.

At least ten counts were recorded for this clonotype. The V and J genes are TRBV5-1 and TRBJ1-2; 7 nucleotides line up with TRBD1. Germline loops: CDR1 SGHRS, CDR2 YFSETQ. Losses at the gene ends were 1 base for V and 0 bases for J; bases not matched to a gene: 3. This CDR3 has 15 amino acids. CDR3 region: CASSLRGTANYGYTF. The CDR3 DNA reads TGCGCCAGCAGCTTGCGTGGGACAGCTAACTATGGCTACACCTTC.

This clonotype came up many times. CDR3 sequence: CASSPSGGDTDTQYF. The CDR3 DNA follows: TGCGCCAGCAGCCCTAGCGGGGGAGATACAGATACGCAGTATTTT. This chain connects TRBV5-1 to TRBJ2-3; TRBD2 matches at 10 bases. Losses at the gene ends were 4 bases for V and 3 bases for J; bases not matched to a gene: 5. Germline-derived CDR1 and CDR2 are SGHRS and YFSETQ. The CDR3 is 15 amino acids.

The CDR3 protein is CASSLPQGNEKLFF. In DNA, the CDR3 is TGTGCCAGCTCACTACCACAGGGGAATGAAAAACTGTTTTTT. V is TRBV18 and J is TRBJ1-4; TRBD1 aligns across 7 bases. Germline V lookup: CDR1 KGHSH, CDR2 LQKENI. The CDR3 extends over 14 amino acids. The V gene end was trimmed by 4 bases and the J gene end by 5 bases; junction bases not matched to a gene: 4.

CDR3 coding DNA: TGTGCCAGCAGCTTCGGGGGGAGGGAAGAGACCCAGTACTTC. This translates into CASSFGGREETQYF. This chain links TRBV7-6 with TRBJ2-5; 7 nucleotides align to TRBD2. The germline V gene has CDR1 SGHVS and CDR2 FNYEAQ. The J segment lost 3 bases and the V segment lost 3 bases, leaving 4 bases of the junction unmatched. The CDR3 is 14 amino acids.

The rearrangement joins TRBV7-2 to TRBJ2-3, with a possible D match to TRBD2 (7 bases). V lost 4 bases, J lost 4 bases, and 15 bases lay in between. This CDR3 contains 15 residues. CDR1 SGHTA and CDR2 FQGNSA come from the germline V gene. CDR3 loop: CASSSLGGGPDTQYF. The CDR3 DNA reads as TGTGCCAGCAGCTCCCTAGGGGGGGGGCCAGATACGCAGTATTTT.

This clonotype has only a few counts. The chain links TRBV6-1 to TRBJ2-5; no clear D. This CDR3 has 14 residues. Germline CDR1 and CDR2: MNHNS and SASEGT. Trimming removed 2 bases at V and 0 bases at J, with 7 bases between. The CDR3 DNA reads TGTGCCAGCAGTGAACTGGGGTACCAAGAGACCCAGTACTTC. Protein: CASSELGYQETQYF.

The genes are TRBV5-4 and TRBJ2-1; 8 bases fit TRBD2. V trimming: 3 bases; J trimming: 4 bases; junction bases outside the gene matches: 12. CDR1 SGHNT and CDR2 YYREEE come from the germline V gene (reference sequence). CDR3 size: 17 residues. The CDR3 reads CASSSNPAGGLYNEQFF. Here the CDR3 DNA reads TGTGCCAGCAGCTCCAACCCGGCGGGGGGATTATACAATGAGCAGTTCTTC. The full variable domain, rest sourced from reference TRBV5-4 and TRBJ2-1, is ETGVTQSPTHLIKTRGQQVTLRCSSQSGHNTVSWYQQALGQGPQFIFQYYREEENGRGNFPPRFSGLQFPNYSSELNVNALELDDSALYLCASSSNPAGGLYNEQFFGPGTRLTVL.

This clonotype was observed many times. V usage is TRBV18 and J usage is TRBJ2-7, with D perhaps matching TRBD2 (5 bases). Trimming left V 3 bases short and J 7 bases short, with 7 bases between. The germline gives CDR1 KGHSH, CDR2 LQKENI. This CDR3 spans 11 amino acids. The CDR3 loop reads CASSPPGEQYF. In DNA form, the CDR3 reads TGTGCCAGCTCACCCCCGGGGGAGCAGTACTTC. The full variable domain, its missing parts supplied by reference TRBV18 and TRBJ2-7, is NAGVMQNPRHLVRRRGQEARLRCSPMKGHSHVYWYRQLPEEGLKFMVYLQKENIIDESGMPKERFSAEFPKEGPSILRIQQVVRGDSAAYFCASSPPGEQYFGPGTRLTVT.

J is TRBJ2-1 and V is TRBV20-1, with a tentative D call TRBD2 (7 bases). The CDR3 contains 16 residues. The ends were cut back, 1 base at V and 4 bases at J, with 17 bases in the middle. Germline-derived CDR1 and CDR2 are DFQATT and SNEGSKA (reference sequence). In DNA, the CDR3 is TGCAGTGCTAGAGCAACGGGGGGAGGGGGGTACAATGAGCAGTTCTTC. Encoded protein: CSARATGGGGYNEQFF.

There are a few counts of this clonotype. The CDR3 sequence is CASSLSGIYNQPQHF. The CDR3 DNA sequence: TGTGCCAGCAGTTTATCCGGGATTTACAATCAGCCCCAGCATTTT. The chain carries TRBV12-3 or TRBV12-4 and TRBJ1-5, with no clear D. Trimming shortened V by 2 bases and J by 3 bases, and 11 bases separated the two germline ends. CDR3 length equals 15 residues.

This clonotype has a count of ten or more. The chain links TRBV11-2 to TRBJ1-6; TRBD1 aligns across 8 bases. Losses at the gene ends were 5 bases for V and 1 base for J; bases not matched to a gene: 16. The CDR3 length is 20 residues. Germline V lookup: CDR1 SGHAT, CDR2 FQNNGV. CDR3 nucleotides: TGTGCCAGCAGCCCGACCCCCCTGGACAGGGTTGGGTCCTATAATTCACCCCTCCACTTT. Amino acids: CASSPTPLDRVGSYNSPLHF.

This sequence joins TRBV27 and TRBJ1-4; TRBD1 matches at 11 bases. V shed 4 bases, J shed 3 bases, and the junction held 7 bases outside the gene matches. This CDR3 contains 17 residues. Germline values: CDR1 MNHEY, CDR2 SMNVEV (reference sequence). CDR3 nucleotide sequence: TGTGCCAGCAGTTCCCTGGACAGGGGGCTATCTAATGAAAAACTGTTTTTT. This encodes CASSSLDRGLSNEKLFF.

This chain links TRBV4-1 with TRBJ2-1, with TRBD2 matching 11 bases. Germline-derived CDR1 and CDR2 are MGHRA and YSYEKL. With V trimmed by 4 bases and J by 3 bases, 5 bases remained unmatched. The CDR3 contains 16 residues. DNA of the CDR3: TGCGCCAGCAGCCGACTGACTAGCGGGGACTACAATGAGCAGTTCTTC. Encoded protein: CASSRLTSGDYNEQFF.

This clonotype was seen a few times. V and J are TRBV20-1 and TRBJ2-3; TRBD2 agrees at 10 bases. The ends lost 7 bases at V and 5 bases at J; junction bases unmatched: 12. CDR3 size: 15 residues. CDR1 is DFQATT and CDR2 is SNEGSKA in the germline V gene (reference sequence). Written as DNA, the CDR3 is TGCAGTGTTAGTCGGGCTAGCGGGGGATTAGATACGCAGTATTTT. Translation: CSVSRASGGLDTQYF.

This clonotype has ten or more counts. The chain uses TRBV7-2 and TRBJ2-5; D ambiguous. The CDR3 has 16 amino acids. With 1 base removed from V and 5 bases from J, the gap between germline ends came to 17 bases. In germline, CDR1 is SGHTA, CDR2 FQGNSA. CDR3 amino acids: CASSLVAIDLGETQYF. The DNA of the CDR3 is TGTGCCAGCAGCTTAGTAGCAATTGACCTCGGGGAGACCCAGTACTTC.